The 9 T cell receptor beta chains given below trace back to one sample, sequenced in a study of blood T cells in healthy people across ages. The second PCR ran about 6 to 12 cycles with a sample-barcoded 5' primer and J-beta primers. TCRdb itself ran the 5' RACE reads through MiXCR, one entry per CDR3 protein. The sample includes 650,000 to 800,000 distinct CDR3 sequences, 40% to 50% of them seen just once. The sample comprised blood. The origin of the receptors is a man aged 60 to 69 in good health.

This clonotype was recorded a few times. The chain recombines TRBV6-1 with TRBJ1-6; 7 bases line up with TRBD1. Unmatched junction bases numbered 20, after V lost 8 bases and J lost 10 bases. The CDR3 runs 17 residues. CDR1 and CDR2 from the germline V gene are MNHNS and SASEGT. CDR3 sequence reads: CASGENTYRGARSPLHF. In nucleotides, the CDR3 is TGTGCCAGCGGGGAGAACACATACAGGGGAGCGAGATCACCCCTCCACTTT.

This clonotype showed up many times. The chain carries TRBV7-8 and TRBJ2-7; 10 bases align to TRBD1. V lost 6 bases to trimming and J lost 1 base; unmatched junction nucleotides: 0. This CDR3 is built from 13 residues. Germline V gene sequence: CDR1 SGHVS, CDR2 FQNEAQ. CDR3 amino acids: CASRGQGSYEQYF. CDR3 nucleotides: TGTGCCAGCAGGGGACAGGGGTCCTACGAGCAGTACTTC. Filled out from reference TRBV7-8 and TRBJ2-7, the complete variable domain reads GAGVSQSPRYKVAKRGQDVALRCDPISGHVSLFWYQQALGQGPEFLTYFQNEAQLDKSGLPSDRFFAERPEGSVSTLKIQRTQQEDSAVYLCASRGQGSYEQYFGPGTRLTVT.

This rearrangement joins TRBV29-1 to TRBJ2-7; 9 bases are shared with TRBD1. The CDR3 spans 15 residues. V lost 6 bases to trimming and J lost 2 bases; unmatched junction nucleotides: 11. CDR1 is SQVTM and CDR2 is ANQGSEA in the germline V gene. The CDR3 region has the DNA TGCAGCGTCCCGGCCCAACAGGGGGCTGCCTACGAGCAGTACTTC. It specifies CSVPAQQGAAYEQYF.

J is TRBJ2-4 and V is TRBV6-2 or TRBV6-3, with 7 bases matching TRBD2. The J call could be wrong; TRBJ2-7 is a better fit for the DNA end. CDR1 is MNHEY and CDR2 is SVGEGT in the germline V gene. The CDR3 spans 15 residues. This CDR3 is CASSHTRAGVIEQYF. For the CDR3, the DNA is TGTGCCAGCAGTCATACTCGGGCGGGGGTTATCGAGCAGTACTTC.

CDR3 in DNA: TGTGCCTGGAGCTCCGCTCTTGGTTCCGAGCAGTACTTC. Its translation: CAWSSALGSEQYF. V usage is TRBV30 and J usage is TRBJ2-5; D is uncertain. TRBJ2-7 matches the DNA end more closely, so the J call is doubtful. Germline loops: CDR1 GTSNPN, CDR2 SVGIG (reference sequence). This CDR3 spans 13 amino acids.

The gene calls are TRBV15 and TRBJ2-5; no clear D gene. The CDR3 spans 14 residues. V gave up 3 bases and J gave up 4 bases, with 12 bases separating them. Germline V gene sequence: CDR1 LNHNV, CDR2 YYDKDF (reference sequence). In DNA form, the CDR3 reads TGTGCCACCAGCAGCCCACGCGCCCCAGAGACCCAGTACTTC. Protein sequence: CATSSPRAPETQYF.

This clonotype was counted at least ten times. The rearrangement joins TRBV2 to TRBJ2-7, with 7 bases matching TRBD2. J gave up 2 bases and V 0 bases, and 10 bases lay outside the gene matches. There are 17 residues in the CDR3. Germline V CDR1 and CDR2: SNHLY, FYNNEI. The CDR3, as DNA: TGTGCCAGCAGTGAAGCCCTAGCGGAACAACTAACCTACGAGCAGTACTTC. This encodes CASSEALAEQLTYEQYF.

The V gene is TRBV27, the J gene TRBJ1-2; 7 bases line up with TRBD1. CDR1 is MNHEY and CDR2 is SMNVEV in the germline V gene (reference sequence). Unmatched junction bases numbered 11, after V lost 6 bases and J lost 7 bases. The CDR3 covers 14 residues. The CDR3 DNA reads as TGTGCCAGCAGCCCTATGGGGACAGCTTGTGGCTACACCTTC. It translates to CASSPMGTACGYTF.

The genes are TRBV6-5 and TRBJ2-5; possibly TRBD1 for D (6 bases). CDR1 and CDR2 from the germline V gene are MNHEY and SVGAGI. The CDR3 spans 14 residues. V shed 6 bases and J shed 5 bases, with 16 bases lying between them. The CDR3 DNA follows: TGTGCCAGCAGCCGGGTGCAGGGGCGGGAGACCCAGTACTTC. This sequence encodes CASSRVQGRETQYF.